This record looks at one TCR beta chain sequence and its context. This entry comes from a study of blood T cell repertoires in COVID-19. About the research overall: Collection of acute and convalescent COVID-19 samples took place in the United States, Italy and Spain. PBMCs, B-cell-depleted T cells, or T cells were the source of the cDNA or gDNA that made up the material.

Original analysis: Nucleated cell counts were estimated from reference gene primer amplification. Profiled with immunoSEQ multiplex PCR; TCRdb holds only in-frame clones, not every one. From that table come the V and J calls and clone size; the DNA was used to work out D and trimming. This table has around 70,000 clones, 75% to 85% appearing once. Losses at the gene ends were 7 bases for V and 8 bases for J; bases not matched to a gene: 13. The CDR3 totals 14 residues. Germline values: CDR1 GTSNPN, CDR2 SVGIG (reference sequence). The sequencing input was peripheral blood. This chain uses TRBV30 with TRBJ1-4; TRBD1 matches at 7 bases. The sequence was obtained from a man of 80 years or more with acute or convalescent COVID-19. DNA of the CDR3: TGTGCCTTCACCACCGGGACAGCTAGGGAAAAACTGTTTTTT. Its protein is CAFTTGTAREKLFF.